The 9 T cell receptor beta chains below all came from one sample that was sequenced in a study of early T cells in non-severe SARS-CoV-2 infection. MiXCR, run by TCRdb on the 5' RACE reads, gives a single entry per CDR3 protein. This sample carries about 47,000 distinct CDR3 sequences, roughly 11% of them seen once, and the ten largest clones take roughly 13%. Sequencing was performed on whole blood. The receptors stem from an adult who was a healthcare worker with PCR-confirmed SARS-CoV-2 infection or an uninfected control (not recorded which).

V gene TRBV6-2 or TRBV6-3 combines with J gene TRBJ2-1; tentatively, D is TRBD1 (5 bases). The CDR3 spans 14 residues. Trimming shortened V by 6 bases and J by 9 bases, and 18 bases separated the two germline ends. Germline CDR1 is MNHEY and CDR2 is SVGEGT. Here the CDR3 reads CASRGRGLDGEQFF. The CDR3 bases are TGTGCCAGCAGAGGAAGGGGCCTGGACGGTGAGCAGTTCTTC.

This clonotype was found many times. The chain joins TRBV12-3 or TRBV12-4 to TRBJ2-3, with 14 bases that match TRBD2. This CDR3 is built from 17 residues. Losses at the gene ends were 5 bases for V and 4 bases for J; bases not matched to a gene: 8. The CDR3 DNA sequence: TGTGCCAGCAGTCCCGGACTAGCGGGGGGTAGAGCAGATACGCAGTATTTT. This encodes CASSPGLAGGRADTQYF.

On this clonotype itself: A much larger clone lies one base from this, so it may be a read error. The CDR3 carries no conserved terminal phenylalanine or tryptophan, so it likely arises from a read error. This rearrangement joins TRBV7-3 to TRBJ2-2; no definite D call. V lost 5 bases and J lost 7, with 8 bases in between. Germline loops: CDR1 SGHTA, CDR2 FQGTGA. The CDR3 length is 12 residues. The CDR3 sequence is CASSPPLGELFS. In nucleotides, the CDR3 is TGTGCCAGCAGCCCCCCCCTCGGGGAGCTGTTTTCT.

Many counts were recorded for this clonotype. The chain uses TRBV28 and TRBJ2-3; no clear D gene. Trimming cost V 6 bases and J 0 bases, with 1 base left between them. Germline lookup yields CDR1 MDHEN and CDR2 SYDVKM. This CDR3 is 11 amino acids long. The CDR3 DNA reads as TGTGCCAGCAGGAGCACAGATACGCAGTATTTT. This sequence encodes CASRSTDTQYF.

The J gene is TRBJ1-1, the V gene TRBV12-3 or TRBV12-4; D is unresolved. This CDR3 comprises 14 residues. V was clipped by 7 bases and J by 0 bases, with 12 bases between them. The CDR3 here is CASKAGHMNTEAFF. CDR3 coding DNA: TGTGCCAGCAAGGCAGGCCACATGAACACTGAAGCTTTCTTT.

This clonotype was observed at least ten times. This sequence joins TRBV18 and TRBJ1-1; 9 bases line up with TRBD1. CDR1 is KGHSH, CDR2 LQKENI, per germline. The CDR3 runs 14 residues. The V gene end was trimmed by 4 bases and the J gene end by 4 bases; junction bases not matched to a gene: 4. The CDR3 region has the DNA TGTGCCAGCTCACTTGACAGGGGGTTCACTGAAGCTTTCTTT. Its translation: CASSLDRGFTEAFF.

This clonotype was recorded many times. The chain uses TRBV20-1 and TRBJ1-1; D not certain. The CDR3 runs 12 residues. V gave up 5 bases and J gave up 4 bases, with 11 bases separating them. Germline V gene sequence: CDR1 DFQATT, CDR2 SNEGSKA (reference sequence). CDR3 sequence reads: CSAPPWGTEAFF. CDR3 sequence (DNA): TGCAGTGCTCCGCCTTGGGGCACTGAAGCTTTCTTT.

CDR3 loop: CASSYSYSSYNEQFF. CDR3 DNA sequence: TGTGCCAGCAGCTATAGTTATAGCTCCTACAATGAGCAGTTCTTC. The chain has TRBV5-6 and TRBJ2-1; the D is unclear. This CDR3 spans 15 amino acids. Germline-derived CDR1 and CDR2 are SGHDT and YYEEEE. V gave up 3 bases and J gave up 0 bases, with 10 bases separating them.

There are many counts of this clonotype. The chain combines TRBV4-1 with TRBJ2-6; TRBD2 is a possible D gene (6 bases). V lost 0 bases and J lost 4, with 10 bases in between. Germline-derived CDR1 and CDR2 are MGHRA and YSYEKL. The CDR3 loop spans 16 amino acids. The CDR3 sequence: CASSQEGGDGANVLTF. The CDR3 DNA reads TGCGCCAGCAGCCAAGAAGGCGGGGACGGGGCCAACGTCCTGACTTTC.